These 21 T cell receptor beta chains were all obtained from the same sample, sequenced in a study of shared T cell receptors in the human thymus. Clones were read by immunoSEQ multiplex PCR, and TCRdb kept only the in-frame ones, dropping some. The profile shows roughly 710,000 clones, over 75% of them singletons. The same data also contributed to another study, on human thymus T cells.

The source material was thymocytes. All receptors derive from a girl in the first two years of life with a congenital heart defect.

The chain combines TRBV6-4 with TRBJ1-1, with D hard to call. Germline V CDR1 and CDR2: MRHNA, SNTAGT. Trimming shortened V by 6 bases and J by 6 bases, and 14 bases separated the two germline ends. The CDR3 runs 13 residues. CDR3 sequence reads: CASSRVGDSEAFF. CDR3 DNA sequence: TGTGCCAGCAGCCGGGTCGGCGATTCTGAAGCTTTCTTT.

The chain recombines TRBV5-6 with TRBJ1-2; D remains ambiguous. V was clipped by 0 bases and J by 8 bases, with 17 bases between them. Germline lookup yields CDR1 SGHDT and CDR2 YYEEEE. The CDR3 sequence is 15 residues long. The CDR3 protein is CASSLGTSPSWGYTF. CDR3 DNA sequence: TGTGCCAGCAGCTTGGGTACGAGTCCGAGTTGGGGCTACACCTTC. Together with reference TRBV5-6 and TRBJ1-2, the CDR3 gives the full variable domain: DAGVTQSPTHLIKTRGQQVTLRCSPKSGHDTVSWYQQALGQGPQFIFQYYEEEERQRGNFPDRFSGHQFPNYSSELNVNALLLGDSALYLCASSLGTSPSWGYTFGSGTRLTVV.

The rearrangement links TRBV30 to TRBJ1-2; D not resolved. Germline V gives CDR1 GTSNPN, CDR2 SVGIG (reference sequence). This CDR3 has 11 amino acids. Trimming removed 0 bases at V and 8 bases at J, with 7 bases between. CDR3 protein: CAWSVLRGYTF. CDR3 sequence (DNA): TGTGCCTGGAGTGTACTAAGGGGCTACACCTTC.

The V and J genes are TRBV5-5 and TRBJ2-7; a possible D gene is TRBD1 (5 bases). Germline V lookup: CDR1 SGHKS, CDR2 YYEKEE (reference sequence). V was cut by 4 bases and J by 5 bases, with 10 bases left in between. The CDR3 loop spans 12 amino acids. CDR3 sequence reads: CASSQSRDEQYF. CDR3 nucleotides: TGTGCCAGCAGCCAGAGCAGGGACGAGCAGTACTTC.

In this sample, this clone turned up once. The chain uses TRBV5-8 and TRBJ2-5; D is ambiguous. CDR3 length: 13 residues. Germline V gene lookup returns CDR1 SGHTS and CDR2 YDEGEE. Trimming took 0 bases from V and 5 from J, leaving 8 bases between them. The CDR3 sequence is CASSLVLEETQYF. CDR3 DNA sequence: TGTGCCAGCAGCTTGGTACTGGAGGAGACCCAGTACTTC.

This rearrangement joins TRBV5-1 to TRBJ1-2; TRBD1 might be the D (6 bases). V was pared by 0 bases and J by 4 bases, with 16 bases between. Per the germline V gene, CDR1 is SGHRS and CDR2 is YFSETQ. CDR3 length equals 16 residues. In DNA form, the CDR3 reads TGCGCCAGCAGCTTGGAGCCAGGGGTCGGTGGCTATGGCTACACCTTC. Its translation: CASSLEPGVGGYGYTF. Using reference TRBV5-1 and TRBJ1-2 for the parts outside the CDR3, the full variable domain is KAGVTQTPRYLIKTRGQQVTLSCSPISGHRSVSWYQQTPGQGLQFLFEYFSETQRNKGNFPGRFSGRQFSNSRSEMNVSTLELGDSALYLCASSLEPGVGGYGYTFGSGTRLTVV.

The genes are TRBV5-1 and TRBJ2-5; 8 bases map to TRBD2. The length of the CDR3 is 13 residues. Germline CDR1 and CDR2: SGHRS and YFSETQ. Trimming at V came to 6 bases and at J to 2 bases, leaving 3 bases not matched to a gene. The DNA for the CDR3 is TGCGCCAGCAACCAGCGGGGGCAAGAGACCCAGTACTTC. This translates into CASNQRGQETQYF.

This chain joins TRBV11-1 and TRBJ1-1; D is ambiguous. The CDR3 extends over 13 amino acids. Looked up from germline, CDR1 is SGHAT and CDR2 is FQDESV (reference sequence). The ends were cut back, 3 bases at V and 9 bases at J, with 14 bases in the middle. The CDR3 sequence is CASSFQPVCKAFF. The DNA for the CDR3 is TGTGCCAGCAGCTTCCAACCAGTGTGTAAAGCTTTCTTT.

The genes are TRBV5-1 and TRBJ2-6, with 7 positions matching TRBD1. With 3 bases clipped from V and 0 bases from J, the junction kept 9 bases outside the gene matches. Germline V CDR1 and CDR2: SGHRS, YFSETQ. The CDR3 totals 18 residues. The CDR3 DNA sequence: TGCGCCAGCAGCTGGGCCGGGACAGTGCACTCTGGGGCCAACGTCCTGACTTTC. Protein: CASSWAGTVHSGANVLTF.

This clone showed up just a few times. The genes are TRBV28 and TRBJ1-5; possibly TRBD1 for D (6 bases). The germline V and J ends were trimmed by 3 bases and 0 bases, with 12 bases remaining between them. The CDR3 extends over 16 amino acids. The germline V gene has CDR1 MDHEN and CDR2 SYDVKM. CDR3 sequence: CASSFLDRSSNQPQHF. In nucleotides, the CDR3 is TGTGCCAGCAGTTTTCTGGACAGAAGTAGCAATCAGCCCCAGCATTTT.

The chain links TRBV7-8 to TRBJ2-1; 9 bases agree with TRBD2. V trimming: 5 bases; J trimming: 0 bases; junction bases outside the gene matches: 11. The CDR3 consists of 18 residues. Germline V gene sequence: CDR1 SGHVS, CDR2 FQNEAQ. DNA for the CDR3: TGTGCCAGCAGCCCGGATGGAGCGCGGGGGGGCTCCTACAATGAGCAGTTCTTC. This translates into CASSPDGARGGSYNEQFF.

This rearrangement joins TRBV5-6 to TRBJ1-4; TRBD1 is a possible D gene (6 bases). Germline assignment: CDR1 SGHDT and CDR2 YYEEEE. Trimming cost V 0 bases and J 8 bases, with 14 bases left between them. This CDR3 spans 15 amino acids. CDR3 sequence: CASSLEGVLNEKLFF. CDR3 bases: TGTGCCAGCAGCTTGGAGGGGGTACTTAACGAAAAACTGTTTTTT.

The chain is built from TRBV27 and TRBJ2-5; D remains unclear. Near its end, the DNA agrees better with TRBJ2-7, so the J call may be wrong. This CDR3 spans 11 amino acids. Germline V lookup: CDR1 MNHEY, CDR2 SMNVEV (reference sequence). CDR3 protein: CASSLGDEQYF. DNA of the CDR3: TGTGCCAGCAGTTTAGGAGACGAGCAGTACTTC.

J is TRBJ1-2 and V is TRBV21-1. TRBV21-1 constitutes a pseudogene. CDR3 size: 16 residues. The CDR3 DNA is TGTGCCAGCAGGTGGAACCCCGGAGGGACCATCTATGGCTACACCTTC. Translated, it gives CASRWNPGGTIYGYTF.

The chain recombines TRBV7-3 with TRBJ1-6, with D unclear. V gave up 5 bases and J gave up 9 bases, with 14 bases separating them. In germline, CDR1 is SGHTA, CDR2 FQGTGA. CDR3 length: 14 amino acids. The CDR3 DNA sequence: TGTGCCAGCAGCCTGACTCCTCGAGGTTCACCCCTCCACTTT. This gives the protein CASSLTPRGSPLHF.

This sequence joins TRBV7-2 and TRBJ1-2, with D unresolved. V was cut by 6 bases and J by 0 bases, with 20 bases left in between. There are 17 residues in the CDR3. The germline gives CDR1 SGHTA, CDR2 FQGNSA. Here the CDR3 reads CASRTTTTGIPNYGYTF. The CDR3, as DNA: TGTGCCAGCAGGACTACTACTACCGGGATCCCTAACTATGGCTACACCTTC.

The V gene is TRBV5-1, the J gene TRBJ2-5, with 9 bases aligning to TRBD1. The J call is doubtful: the DNA matches TRBJ2-7 better. CDR1 and CDR2 (germline): SGHRS, YFSETQ. There are 14 residues in the CDR3. The CDR3 DNA sequence: TGCGCCAGCAGCGCCGACAGGGGGATCTACGAGCAGTACTTC. Translated, it gives CASSADRGIYEQYF.

This chain's CDR3 is CASSEGGRDEKLFF. The CDR3 bases are TGTGCCAGCAGCGAAGGGGGGAGGGATGAAAAACTGTTTTTT. This chain links TRBV9 with TRBJ1-4, with D tentatively TRBD1 (6 bases). Germline V gene data show CDR1 as SGDLS and CDR2 as YYNGEE. V was cut by 3 bases and J by 6 bases, with 12 bases left in between. The CDR3 runs to 14 residues. Together with reference TRBV9 and TRBJ1-4, the CDR3 gives the full variable domain: DSGVTQTPKHLITATGQRVTLRCSPRSGDLSVYWYQQSLDQGLQFLIQYYNGEERAKGNILERFSAQQFPDLHSELNLSSLELGDSALYFCASSEGGRDEKLFFGSGTQLSVL.

In this sample, this clone turned up once. V usage is TRBV10-2 and J usage is TRBJ1-3; TRBD1 matches 7 bases. The germline V gene encodes CDR1 WSHSY and CDR2 SAAADI. This CDR3 comprises 17 residues. The trim removed 0 bases at V and 0 bases at J, leaving 5 bases unmatched. CDR3 sequence reads: CASSESFGDSSGNTIYF. The CDR3 DNA sequence: TGCGCCAGCAGTGAGTCGTTTGGGGACAGCTCTGGAAACACCATATATTTT.

This rearrangement joins TRBV27 to TRBJ2-2, with D tentatively TRBD1 (5 bases). Trimming shortened V by 2 bases and J by 7 bases, and 8 bases separated the two germline ends. Germline V gene sequence: CDR1 MNHEY, CDR2 SMNVEV (reference sequence). The CDR3 is made up of 13 amino acids. This chain's CDR3 is CASSLGQDGELFF. CDR3 sequence (DNA): TGTGCCAGCAGTTTAGGACAAGACGGGGAGCTGTTTTTT.

The chain uses TRBV29-1 and TRBJ1-2, with D possibly being TRBD1 (6 bases). Deletions cut 0 bases from V and 7 bases from J, with 18 bases between. Germline V gene sequence: CDR1 SQVTM, CDR2 ANQGSEA. The CDR3 runs to 15 residues. The CDR3 region is CSVEDPGYRVCGYTF. The CDR3 nucleotides are TGCAGCGTTGAAGATCCGGGGTACAGGGTCTGTGGCTACACCTTC.